The 26 T cell receptor beta chains below all came from one sample that was sequenced in a study of blood T cells in healthy people across ages (dated by TCRdb to 2014 to 2015). Library creation used 5' RACE. This sample was sequenced with an Illumina HiSeq 2500. A second about 7 to 11 cycle PCR used a sample-barcoded 5' primer and a J-beta primer mix. TCRdb reran the public reads through fastp at Q25 and MiXCR, keeping productive beta chains. CDR3 protein sequences are deduplicated, and each keeps its most common genes and DNA. The sample yields 1.5 million to 2 million distinct CDR3 sequences; approximately 30% were counted once. Of the sample, 7.7% falls within the top ten clones. Sequenced input: blood. The receptors here all came from a young woman in good health.

V is TRBV6-2 or TRBV6-3 and J is TRBJ1-1; 9 nucleotides agree with TRBD1. J lost 1 base, V lost 0 bases, and 3 bases had no gene match. The CDR3 is 16 amino acids. Germline V gene lookup returns CDR1 MNHEY and CDR2 SVGEGT. CDR3 protein: CASSYSTGGGNTEAFF. The CDR3 nucleotides are TGTGCCAGCAGTTACTCGACAGGGGGAGGGAACACTGAAGCTTTCTTT.

V gene TRBV5-1 combines with J gene TRBJ2-7; 7 nucleotides match TRBD2. This CDR3 spans 15 amino acids. The J segment lost 3 bases and the V segment lost 6 bases, leaving 12 bases of the junction unmatched. Germline-derived CDR1 and CDR2 are SGHRS and YFSETQ. The CDR3 DNA follows: TGCGCCAGCACCCCTGGCGGGGGTGGAGGCTACGAGCAGTACTTC. This encodes CASTPGGGGGYEQYF.

The chain couples TRBV20-1 to TRBJ2-2, with 7 bases identical to TRBD1. The CDR3 is made up of 13 amino acids. V lost 5 bases to trimming and J lost 5 bases; unmatched junction nucleotides: 5. Germline CDR1 reads DFQATT; CDR2 reads SNEGSKA (reference sequence). The CDR3 coding sequence is TGCAGTGCTGGGGACAGCCTGACCGGGGAGCTGTTTTTT. Encoded protein: CSAGDSLTGELFF.

This clonotype was seen only a few times. The CDR3 DNA reads as TGCAGCGTTTCGTTAAGGGGCGACACCGGGGAGCTGTTTTTT. Translated, it gives CSVSLRGDTGELFF. The V gene is TRBV29-1, the J gene TRBJ2-2, with a weak D call TRBD1 (5 bases). The germline V gene has CDR1 SQVTM and CDR2 ANQGSEA. V lost 5 bases and J lost 3, with 13 bases in between. The CDR3 is 14 residues long.

The chain links TRBV20-1 to TRBJ1-5; a possible D gene is TRBD1 (6 bases). Germline V gene data show CDR1 as DFQATT and CDR2 as SNEGSKA (reference sequence). The CDR3 totals 16 residues. V was shortened by 3 bases and J by 1 base, with 16 bases between the two germline ends. CDR3 amino acids: CSASGAGTTSNQPQHF. The CDR3 DNA reads TGCAGTGCTAGCGGGGCCGGGACAACCAGCAATCAGCCCCAGCATTTT.

Worth noting for this clonotype: This may be a read error, as it is one base from a much larger clone. This chain uses TRBV12-3 or TRBV12-4 with TRBJ2-3, with D unclear. The CDR3 covers 12 residues. The CDR3 loop is CAISLFLDTQYF. For the CDR3, the DNA is TGTGCCATCAGTTTATTTCTCGATACGCAGTATTTT.

V is TRBV20-1 and J is TRBJ2-5; tentatively, D is TRBD1 (6 bases). V was trimmed by 6 bases and J by 4 bases, leaving 12 bases between them. Per the germline V gene, CDR1 is DFQATT and CDR2 is SNEGSKA (reference sequence). The CDR3 is made up of 12 amino acids. This CDR3 is CSASTTGETQYF. The CDR3 region has the DNA TGCAGTGCGAGCACGACAGGAGAGACCCAGTACTTC.

The chain is built from TRBV7-2 and TRBJ2-3; TRBD2 matches at 14 bases. CDR1 is SGHTA and CDR2 is FQGNSA in the germline V gene. The CDR3 spans 16 residues. V gave up 5 bases and J gave up 9 bases; unmatched junction bases: 10. CDR3 DNA sequence: TGTGCCAGCAGCCTGAGACTAGCGGGGGGGCAGGACACGCAGTATTTT. Translation gives CASSLRLAGGQDTQYF. The variable domain in full, completed from reference TRBV7-2 and TRBJ2-3, reads GAGVSQSPSNKVTEKGKDVELRCDPISGHTALYWYRQSLGQGLEFLIYFQGNSAPDKSGLPSDRFSAERTGGSVSTLTIQRTQQEDSAVYLCASSLRLAGGQDTQYFGPGTRLTVL.

This chain joins TRBV2 and TRBJ2-6; D perhaps matches TRBD2 (5 bases). Germline values: CDR1 SNHLY, CDR2 FYNNEI. The CDR3 sequence is 15 residues long. Trimming left V 5 bases short and J 3 bases short, with 11 bases between. The DNA of the CDR3 is TGTGCCAGCAGTCGGGAACTCGGTGGGGCCAACGTCCTGACTTTC. Translation gives CASSRELGGANVLTF.

As concerns this clonotype: A single base separates this from a much larger clone, so it may be a read error. This rearrangement joins TRBV29-1 to TRBJ2-6; D is uncertain. The CDR3 runs 15 residues. V was cut by 7 bases and J by 0 bases, with 13 bases left in between. Per germline, CDR1 SQVTM and CDR2 ANQGSEA. The CDR3, as DNA: TGCAGCGCGATGGCAGCAAGCTCTGGGGCCAACGTCCTGACTTTC. As protein: CSAMAASSGANVLTF. Full variable domain (outside the CDR3, taken from reference TRBV29-1 and TRBJ2-6): SAVISQKPSRDICQRGTSLTIQCQVDSQVTMMFWYRQQPGQSLTLIATANQGSEATYESGFVIDKFPISRPNLTFSTLTVSNMSPEDSSIYLCSAMAASSGANVLTFGAGSRLTVL.

The chain carries TRBV20-1 and TRBJ2-3; D uncertain. Germline CDR1 and CDR2: DFQATT and SNEGSKA (reference sequence). There are 14 residues in the CDR3. Trimming cost V 0 bases and J 2 bases, with 9 bases left between them. The CDR3 coding sequence is TGCAGTGCTAGAGATTTCCTAGACACAGATACGCAGTATTTT. Translation gives CSARDFLDTDTQYF.

J is TRBJ2-1 and V is TRBV27; D ambiguous. The CDR3 runs 14 residues. CDR1 and CDR2 from the germline V gene are MNHEY and SMNVEV (reference sequence). V lost 7 bases and J 0 bases, leaving 10 bases between the germline ends. As DNA, the CDR3 is TGTGCCAGCAAGCCGCAGAGCTCCTACAATGAGCAGTTCTTC. Its translation: CASKPQSSYNEQFF.

This clonotype was found once. This chain links TRBV3-1 with TRBJ2-7, with D tentatively TRBD1 or TRBD2 (6 bases each). With the DNA end fitting TRBJ2-1 better, the J assignment may be wrong. CDR3 length equals 15 residues. Germline values: CDR1 LGHDT, CDR2 YNNKEL (reference sequence). CDR3 in amino acids: CASSQGGGQLYEQFF. Here the CDR3 DNA reads TGTGCCAGCAGCCAAGGTGGGGGGCAGCTCTACGAGCAGTTCTTC.

The sample holds a few counts of this clonotype. The J gene is TRBJ1-2, the V gene TRBV15, with no clear D. The CDR3 is 14 amino acids. Germline CDR1 is LNHNV and CDR2 is YYDKDF (reference sequence). V lost 6 bases, J lost 3 bases, and 14 bases lay in between. This CDR3 is CATRTLGKYYGYTF. CDR3 nucleotide sequence: TGTGCCACCAGAACGTTGGGCAAGTACTATGGCTACACCTTC.

The rearrangement uses TRBV3-1 and TRBJ2-5; possible D gene TRBD1, 5 bases. The V end lost 0 bases, the J end lost 2 bases, and 19 bases lay between the germline ends. The germline V gene has CDR1 LGHDT and CDR2 YNNKEL (reference sequence). The CDR3 totals 18 residues. The CDR3 nucleotides are TGTGCCAGCAGCCAAGAGGGGCCCAATTTAGCCAGACAAGAGACCCAGTACTTC. Residues: CASSQEGPNLARQETQYF.

The J gene is TRBJ2-2, the V gene TRBV11-2; no definite D call. Germline V gene lookup returns CDR1 SGHAT and CDR2 FQNNGV. The CDR3 is 13 amino acids. V was trimmed by 4 bases and J by 6 bases, leaving 9 bases between them. CDR3 in amino acids: CASSSHRPGELFF. The CDR3 DNA reads TGTGCCAGCAGCTCGCACCGGCCCGGGGAGCTGTTTTTT.

This clonotype appeared a few times. The rearrangement joins TRBV4-3 to TRBJ1-2, with TRBD1 as a possible D gene (5 bases). The CDR3 runs to 16 residues. Germline V gene sequence: CDR1 LGHNA, CDR2 YSLEER. The V end was cut by 0 bases, the J end by 6 bases, with 17 bases between. CDR3 loop: CASSQEGEGGADGYTF. DNA for the CDR3: TGCGCCAGCAGCCAAGAGGGGGAGGGAGGAGCGGATGGCTACACCTTC.

The CDR3 loop is CASGPGTGPLTEAFF. Here the CDR3 DNA reads TGTGCCAGCGGGCCCGGGACAGGGCCCCTCACTGAAGCTTTCTTT. The J gene is TRBJ1-1, the V gene TRBV12-3 or TRBV12-4, with TRBD1 matching over 9 bases. V was clipped by 8 bases and J by 4 bases; unmatched bases: 11. The CDR3 is 15 amino acids.

The rearrangement links TRBV11-2 to TRBJ1-1; no firm D call. The ends were cut back, 2 bases at V and 6 bases at J, with 16 bases in the middle. From germline, CDR1 is SGHAT and CDR2 FQNNGV. The CDR3 contains 15 residues. CDR3 nucleotides: TGTGCCAGCAGCTTATATTCCGGGATCAGTGCTGAAGCTTTCTTT. Protein product: CASSLYSGISAEAFF.

Only a few counts were recorded for this clonotype. The V and J genes are TRBV5-1 and TRBJ2-5; a possible D gene is TRBD2 (5 bases). From germline, CDR1 is SGHRS and CDR2 YFSETQ. The CDR3 runs 15 residues. V lost 4 bases and J 5 bases, leaving 18 bases between the germline ends. CDR3 amino acids: CASSDRTGNEETQYF. Here the CDR3 DNA reads TGCGCCAGCAGCGACCGGACCGGGAACGAGGAGACCCAGTACTTC.

This sequence joins TRBV12-5 and TRBJ1-2; a possible D gene is TRBD1 (5 bases). The germline V and J ends were trimmed by 1 base and 0 bases, with 12 bases remaining between them. The germline V gene has CDR1 LGHNT and CDR2 FRNRAP. The CDR3 runs 16 residues. CDR3 in amino acids: CASGLASQVTNYGYTF. The CDR3 DNA reads TGTGCTAGTGGTTTGGCCTCACAGGTTACTAACTATGGCTACACCTTC.

Comments on this clonotype: The junction does not match germline at one end; this may be a read error. The chain recombines TRBV28 with TRBJ2-3, with a weak D call TRBD1 (5 bases). Germline loops: CDR1 MDHEN, CDR2 SYDVKM. The CDR3 totals 17 residues. The chain's CDR3 is CASSVLPSGKSTDTRYF. CDR3 sequence (DNA): TGTGCCAGCAGTGTCCTCCCCTCAGGGAAAAGCACAGATACGCGGTATTTT.

This clonotype was seen more than once but under ten times. V gene TRBV20-1 combines with J gene TRBJ2-1; 8 nucleotides line up with TRBD2. The J segment lost 9 bases and the V segment lost 0 bases, leaving 13 bases of the junction unmatched. This CDR3 is 16 amino acids long. CDR1 and CDR2 (germline): DFQATT, SNEGSKA (reference sequence). The chain's CDR3 is CSAREPAGTSASEQFF. Here the CDR3 DNA reads TGCAGTGCTAGAGAGCCGGCGGGGACTAGTGCGAGTGAGCAGTTCTTC.

The V and J genes are TRBV5-1 and TRBJ2-5; 11 bases are a match to TRBD2. The CDR3 consists of 15 residues. Trimming at V came to 1 base and at J to 5 bases, leaving 4 bases not matched to a gene. CDR1 and CDR2 from the germline V gene are SGHRS and YFSETQ. The CDR3 DNA reads as TGCGCCAGCAGCTTGACGACTAGCGGGACGGAGACCCAGTACTTC. Translation: CASSLTTSGTETQYF.

This clonotype was seen a handful of times. The chain employs TRBV28 and TRBJ2-5; 8 bases map to TRBD2. This CDR3 has 15 residues. Germline CDR1 MDHEN, CDR2 SYDVKM. With V trimmed by 4 bases and J by 5 bases, 9 bases remained unmatched. The CDR3 DNA reads TGTGCCAGCAGTTCCGACGGGGGGGCCCGGGAGACCCAGTACTTC. It encodes CASSSDGGARETQYF.

The chain recombines TRBV5-1 with TRBJ1-4, with 7 positions matching TRBD1. With 5 bases clipped from V and 6 bases from J, the junction kept 16 bases outside the gene matches. Germline V gene sequence: CDR1 SGHRS, CDR2 YFSETQ. There are 17 residues in the CDR3. CDR3 protein: CASRPVWQGGAHEKLFF. In DNA, the CDR3 is TGCGCCAGCAGGCCTGTCTGGCAGGGGGGCGCTCATGAAAAACTGTTTTTT.